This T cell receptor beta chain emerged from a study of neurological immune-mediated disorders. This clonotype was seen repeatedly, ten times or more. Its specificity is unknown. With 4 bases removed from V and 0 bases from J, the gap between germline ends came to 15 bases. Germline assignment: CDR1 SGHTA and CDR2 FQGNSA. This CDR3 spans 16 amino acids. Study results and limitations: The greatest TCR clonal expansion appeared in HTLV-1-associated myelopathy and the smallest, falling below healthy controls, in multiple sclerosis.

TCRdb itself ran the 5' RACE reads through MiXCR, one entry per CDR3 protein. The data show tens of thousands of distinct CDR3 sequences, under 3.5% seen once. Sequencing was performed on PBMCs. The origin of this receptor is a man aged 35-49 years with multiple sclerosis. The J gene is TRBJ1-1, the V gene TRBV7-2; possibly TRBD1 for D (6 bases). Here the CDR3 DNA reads TGTGCCAGCAGCTCCCAAGGGGGGGTCATGAACACTGAAGCTTTCTTT. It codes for CASSSQGGVMNTEAFF.